The text below deals with one TCR beta chain. This sample is part of a study of blood T cell repertoires in COVID-19. Study in general: From the United States, Italy and Spain came samples of acute and convalescent COVID-19. Sample material is recorded as cDNA or gDNA derived from T cells, B-cell-depleted T cells, or PBMCs.

This CDR3 spans 12 amino acids. CDR1 is KGHDR and CDR2 is SFDVKD in the germline V gene. V shed 6 bases and J shed 5 bases, with 10 bases lying between them. In the source study's methods: From reference gene primer amplification, estimates of nucleated cell counts were derived. Assay: immunoSEQ multiplex PCR; the TCRdb copy retains only in-frame clones and omits some. D and trimming come from the DNA, and the V and J calls and clone size come from that table. The sample holds 100,000 or so clones; 85% to 90% are singletons and the top ten take around 4.1%. The chain uses TRBV24-1 and TRBJ2-7; D unclear. This clonotype was sampled from a man aged 45 to 65 with acute or convalescent COVID-19. The sample taken for sequencing was peripheral blood. CDR3 in DNA: TGTGCCACCAGTCTGGGCAGTAACGAGCAGTACTTC. It codes for CATSLGSNEQYF.